This T cell receptor beta chain was sequenced for a study of blood T cell repertoires in COVID-19. The method was immunoSEQ multiplex PCR; TCRdb's version includes in-frame clones alone and lacks a portion of them. The sample holds about 350,000 clones; about 90% are singletons and the top ten take more than 0.9%. Per germline, CDR1 MDHEN and CDR2 SYDVKM. The CDR3 runs to 16 residues. V shed 8 bases, J shed 4 bases, and the junction held 10 bases outside the gene matches. V usage is TRBV28 and J usage is TRBJ2-1; 11 bases agree with TRBD2. The source is a woman in her twenties or thirties who had recovered from COVID-19. The specimen was PBMCs or T cells enriched from blood (not recorded which). The CDR3 is CASQSPGTSGYNEQFF. CDR3 in DNA: TGTGCCAGCCAATCTCCCGGGACTAGCGGATACAATGAGCAGTTCTTC.